The clone carrying this TCR beta chain showed up just a few times. The CDR3 sequence is 16 residues long. Germline CDR1 reads SGHAT; CDR2 reads FQNNGV. Trimming took 5 bases from V and 2 from J, leaving 16 bases between them. The data were obtained in a study of early T cells in non-severe SARS-CoV-2 infection. A single record per CDR3 protein comes from TCRdb applying MiXCR to the 5' RACE reads. Here the sample spans about 83,000 distinct CDR3 sequences, about 14% being singletons. Sequencing used whole blood. This clonotype was obtained from an adult who was a healthcare worker with PCR-confirmed SARS-CoV-2 infection or an uninfected control (not recorded which). The J gene is TRBJ1-5, the V gene TRBV11-2; D remains unclear. For the CDR3, the DNA is TGTGCCAGCAGCCCCGAAGGCCCGCGTGGCAATCAGCCCCAGCATTTT. It translates to CASSPEGPRGNQPQHF.